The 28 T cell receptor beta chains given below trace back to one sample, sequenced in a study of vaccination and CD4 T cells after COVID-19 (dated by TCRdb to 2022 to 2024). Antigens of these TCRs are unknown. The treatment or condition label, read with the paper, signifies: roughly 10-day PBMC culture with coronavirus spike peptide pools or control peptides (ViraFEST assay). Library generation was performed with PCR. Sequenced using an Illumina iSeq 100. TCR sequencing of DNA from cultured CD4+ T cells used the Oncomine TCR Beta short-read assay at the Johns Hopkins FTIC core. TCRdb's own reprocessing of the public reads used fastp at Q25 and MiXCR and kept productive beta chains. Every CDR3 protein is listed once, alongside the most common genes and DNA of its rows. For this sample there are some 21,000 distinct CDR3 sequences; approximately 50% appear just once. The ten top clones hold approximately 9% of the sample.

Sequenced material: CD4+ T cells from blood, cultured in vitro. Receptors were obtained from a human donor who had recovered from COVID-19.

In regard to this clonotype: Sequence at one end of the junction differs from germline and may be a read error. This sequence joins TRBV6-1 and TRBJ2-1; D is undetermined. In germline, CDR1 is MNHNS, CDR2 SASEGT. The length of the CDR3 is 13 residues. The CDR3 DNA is TGTGCCAGCAGTGACTCACCGGGCCTATCGCTCGTCTTC. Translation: CASSDSPGLSLVF.

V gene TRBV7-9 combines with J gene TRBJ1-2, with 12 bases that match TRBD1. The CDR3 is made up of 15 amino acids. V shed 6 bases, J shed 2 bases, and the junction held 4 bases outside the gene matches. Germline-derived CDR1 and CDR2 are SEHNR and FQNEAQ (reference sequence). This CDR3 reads CASRRDRGRNYGYTF. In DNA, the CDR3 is TGTGCCAGCAGAAGGGACAGGGGGCGAAACTATGGCTACACCTTC.

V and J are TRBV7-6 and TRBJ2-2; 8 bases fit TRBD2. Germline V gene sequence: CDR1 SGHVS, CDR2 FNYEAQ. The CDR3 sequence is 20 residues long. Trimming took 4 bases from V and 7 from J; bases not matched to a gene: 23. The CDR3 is CASSSWVAMAGGLSGGELFF. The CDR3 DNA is TGTGCCAGCAGCTCGTGGGTTGCGATGGCGGGAGGTCTGTCAGGCGGGGAGCTGTTTTTT. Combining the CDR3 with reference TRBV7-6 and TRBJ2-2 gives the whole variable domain GAGVSQSPRYKVTKRGQDVALRCDPISGHVSLYWYRQALGQGPEFLTYFNYEAQQDKSGLPNDRFSAERPEGSISTLTIQRTEQRDSAMYRCASSSWVAMAGGLSGGELFFGEGSRLTVL.

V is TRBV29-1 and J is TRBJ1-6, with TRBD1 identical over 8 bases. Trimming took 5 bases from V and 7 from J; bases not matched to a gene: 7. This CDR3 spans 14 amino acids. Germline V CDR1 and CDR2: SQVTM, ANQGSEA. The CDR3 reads CSVTGQGSNSPLHF. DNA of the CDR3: TGCAGCGTTACAGGACAGGGATCGAATTCACCCCTCCACTTT.

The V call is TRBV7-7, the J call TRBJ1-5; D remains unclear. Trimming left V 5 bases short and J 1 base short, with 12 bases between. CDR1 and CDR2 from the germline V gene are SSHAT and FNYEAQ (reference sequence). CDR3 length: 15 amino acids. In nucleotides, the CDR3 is TGTGCCAGCAGCCCGAGCCTTTGGAGCAATCAGCCCCAGCATTTT. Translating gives CASSPSLWSNQPQHF.

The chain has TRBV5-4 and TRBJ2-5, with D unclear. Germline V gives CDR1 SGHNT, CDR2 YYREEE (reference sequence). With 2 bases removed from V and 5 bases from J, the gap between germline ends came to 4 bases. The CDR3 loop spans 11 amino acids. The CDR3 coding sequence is TGTGCCAGCAGCTTTAGGGAGACCCAGTACTTC. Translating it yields CASSFRETQYF.

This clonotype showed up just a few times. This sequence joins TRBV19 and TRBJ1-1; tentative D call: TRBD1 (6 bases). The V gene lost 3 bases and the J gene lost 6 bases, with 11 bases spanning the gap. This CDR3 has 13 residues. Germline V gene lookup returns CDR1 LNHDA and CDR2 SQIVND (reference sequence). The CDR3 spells CASSINRVAEAFF. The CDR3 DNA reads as TGTGCCAGTAGTATCAACAGGGTGGCTGAAGCTTTCTTT.

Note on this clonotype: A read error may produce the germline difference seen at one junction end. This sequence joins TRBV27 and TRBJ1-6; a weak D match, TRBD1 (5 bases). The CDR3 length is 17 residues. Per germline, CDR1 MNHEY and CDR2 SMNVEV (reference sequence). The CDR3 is CASSLSIGGSYDSPLHF. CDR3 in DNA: TGTGCCAGCAGTTTAAGTATCGGGGGTAGCTATGATTCACCCCTCCACTTT.

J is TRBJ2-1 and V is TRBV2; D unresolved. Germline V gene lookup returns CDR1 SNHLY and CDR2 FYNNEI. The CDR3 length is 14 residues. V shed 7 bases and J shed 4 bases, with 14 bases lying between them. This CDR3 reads CASNPSLTYNEQFF. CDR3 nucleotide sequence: TGTGCCAGCAATCCCTCCCTTACTTACAATGAGCAGTTCTTC.

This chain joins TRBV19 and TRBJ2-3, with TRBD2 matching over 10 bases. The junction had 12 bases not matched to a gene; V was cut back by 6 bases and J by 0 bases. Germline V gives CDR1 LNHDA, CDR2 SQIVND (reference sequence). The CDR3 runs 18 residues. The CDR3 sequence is CASRPLAGGRYSTDTQYF. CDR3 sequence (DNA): TGTGCCAGTAGACCTTTAGCGGGAGGCCGTTATAGCACAGATACGCAGTATTTT. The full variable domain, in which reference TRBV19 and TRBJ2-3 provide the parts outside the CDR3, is DGGITQSPKYLFRKEGQNVTLSCEQNLNHDAMYWYRQDPGQGLRLIYYSQIVNDFQKGDIAEGYSVSREKKESFPLTVTSAQKNPTAFYLCASRPLAGGRYSTDTQYFGPGTRLTVL.

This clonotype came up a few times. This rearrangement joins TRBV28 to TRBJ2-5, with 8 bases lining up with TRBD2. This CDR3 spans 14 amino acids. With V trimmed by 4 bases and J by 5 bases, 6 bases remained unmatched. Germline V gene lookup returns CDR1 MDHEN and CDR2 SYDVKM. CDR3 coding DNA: TGTGCCAGCAGTTCGAGTAGCGGGGTTGAGACCCAGTACTTC. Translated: CASSSSSGVETQYF.

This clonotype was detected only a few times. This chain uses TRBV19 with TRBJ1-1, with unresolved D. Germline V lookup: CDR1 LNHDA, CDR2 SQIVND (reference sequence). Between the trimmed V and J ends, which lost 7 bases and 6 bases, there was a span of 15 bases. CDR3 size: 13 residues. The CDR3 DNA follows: TGTGCCAGTAACTTCGGACTGTTCTCTGAAGCTTTCTTT. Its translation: CASNFGLFSEAFF.

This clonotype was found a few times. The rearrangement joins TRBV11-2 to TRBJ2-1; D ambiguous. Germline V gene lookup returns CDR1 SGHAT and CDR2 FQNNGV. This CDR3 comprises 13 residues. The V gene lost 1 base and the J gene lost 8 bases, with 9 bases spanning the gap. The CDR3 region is CASSLGAGDEQFF. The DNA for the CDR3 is TGTGCCAGCAGCTTAGGGGCTGGCGATGAGCAGTTCTTC. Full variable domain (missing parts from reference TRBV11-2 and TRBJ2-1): EAGVAQSPRYKIIEKRQSVAFWCNPISGHATLYWYQQILGQGPKLLIQFQNNGVVDDSQLPKDRFSAERLKGVDSTLKIQPAKLEDSAVYLCASSLGAGDEQFFGPGTRLTVL.

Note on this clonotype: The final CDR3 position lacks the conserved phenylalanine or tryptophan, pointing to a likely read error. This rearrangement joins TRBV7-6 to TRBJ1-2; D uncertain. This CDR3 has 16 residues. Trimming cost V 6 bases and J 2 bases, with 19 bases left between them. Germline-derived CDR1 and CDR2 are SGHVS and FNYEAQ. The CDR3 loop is CASSPGPGEVNYGYTL. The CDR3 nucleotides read TGTGCCAGCAGTCCCGGGCCCGGGGAGGTAAACTATGGCTACACCCTC.

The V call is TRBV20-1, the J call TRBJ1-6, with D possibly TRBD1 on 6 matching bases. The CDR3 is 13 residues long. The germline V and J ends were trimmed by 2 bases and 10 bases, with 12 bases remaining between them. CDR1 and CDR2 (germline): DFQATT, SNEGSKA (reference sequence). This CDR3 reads CSARNRVLSPLHF. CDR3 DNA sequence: TGCAGTGCTAGAAACAGGGTTCTCTCACCCCTCCACTTT.

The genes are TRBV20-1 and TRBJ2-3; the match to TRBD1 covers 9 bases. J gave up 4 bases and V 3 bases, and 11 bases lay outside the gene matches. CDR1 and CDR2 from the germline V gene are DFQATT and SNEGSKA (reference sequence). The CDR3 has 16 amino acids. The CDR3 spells CSASGRPGQGSDTQYF. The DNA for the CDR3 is TGCAGTGCTAGTGGGCGACCGGGACAGGGCTCAGATACGCAGTATTTT.

In DNA form, the CDR3 reads TGTGCCAGCAGTTACTCGCAAGGGCTGAACACTGAAGCTTTCTTT. Amino acid sequence: CASSYSQGLNTEAFF. The chain links TRBV6-5 to TRBJ1-1; D unresolved. This CDR3 spans 15 amino acids. Trimming took off 0 bases at V and 0 bases at J, with 8 bases between the two ends. CDR1 MNHEY and CDR2 SVGAGI come from the germline V gene.

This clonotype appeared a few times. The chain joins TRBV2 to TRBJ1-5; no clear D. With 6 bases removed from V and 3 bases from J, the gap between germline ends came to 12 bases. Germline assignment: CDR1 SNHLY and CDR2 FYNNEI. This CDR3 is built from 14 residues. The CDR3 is CASRGFSYNQPQHF. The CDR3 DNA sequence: TGTGCCAGCAGGGGTTTCTCTTACAATCAGCCCCAGCATTTT.

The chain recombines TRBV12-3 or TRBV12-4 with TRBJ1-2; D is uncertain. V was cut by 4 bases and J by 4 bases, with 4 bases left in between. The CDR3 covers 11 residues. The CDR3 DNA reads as TGTGCCAGCAGTTCATCCTATGGCTACACCTTC. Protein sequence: CASSSSYGYTF.

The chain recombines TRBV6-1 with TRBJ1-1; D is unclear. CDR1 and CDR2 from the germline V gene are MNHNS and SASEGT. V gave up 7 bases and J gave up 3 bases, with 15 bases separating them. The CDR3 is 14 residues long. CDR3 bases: TGTGCCAGCATTAAAGGGTTGACGGACACTGAAGCTTTCTTT. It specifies CASIKGLTDTEAFF.

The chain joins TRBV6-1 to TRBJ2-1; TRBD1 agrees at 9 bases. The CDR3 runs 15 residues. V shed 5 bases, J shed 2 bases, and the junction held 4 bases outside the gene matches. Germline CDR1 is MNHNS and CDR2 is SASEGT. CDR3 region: CASSQTGGAYNEQFF. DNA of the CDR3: TGTGCCAGCAGTCAAACAGGGGGCGCCTACAATGAGCAGTTCTTC.

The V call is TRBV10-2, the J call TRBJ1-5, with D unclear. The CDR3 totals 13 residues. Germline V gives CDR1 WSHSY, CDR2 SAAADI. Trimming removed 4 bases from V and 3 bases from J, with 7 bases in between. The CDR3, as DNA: TGCGCCAGCAGTGGGGCAGCCAATCAGCCCCAGCATTTT. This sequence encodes CASSGAANQPQHF.

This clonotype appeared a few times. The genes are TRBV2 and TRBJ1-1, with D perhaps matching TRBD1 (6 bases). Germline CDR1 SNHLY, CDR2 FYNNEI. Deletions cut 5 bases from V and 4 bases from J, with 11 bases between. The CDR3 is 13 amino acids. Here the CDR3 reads CASSQGKVTEAFF. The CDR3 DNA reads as TGTGCCAGCAGTCAGGGGAAGGTCACTGAAGCTTTCTTT.

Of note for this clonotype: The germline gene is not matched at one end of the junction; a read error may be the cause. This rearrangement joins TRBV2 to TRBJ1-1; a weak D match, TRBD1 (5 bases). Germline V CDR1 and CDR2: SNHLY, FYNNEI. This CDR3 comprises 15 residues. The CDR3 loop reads CASSEPPGMNTEALF. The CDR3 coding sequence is TGTGCCAGCAGTGAGCCTCCAGGGATGAACACTGAAGCTCTCTTT.

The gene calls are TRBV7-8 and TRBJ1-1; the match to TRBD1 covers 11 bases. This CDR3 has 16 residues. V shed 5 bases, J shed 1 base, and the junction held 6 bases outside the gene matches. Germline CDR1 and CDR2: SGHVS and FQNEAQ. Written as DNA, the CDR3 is TGTGCCAGCAGCAAACGGGACAGGGGGTCGAACACTGAAGCTTTCTTT. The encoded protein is CASSKRDRGSNTEAFF. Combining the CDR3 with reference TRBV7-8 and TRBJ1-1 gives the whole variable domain GAGVSQSPRYKVAKRGQDVALRCDPISGHVSLFWYQQALGQGPEFLTYFQNEAQLDKSGLPSDRFFAERPEGSVSTLKIQRTQQEDSAVYLCASSKRDRGSNTEAFFGQGTRLTVV.

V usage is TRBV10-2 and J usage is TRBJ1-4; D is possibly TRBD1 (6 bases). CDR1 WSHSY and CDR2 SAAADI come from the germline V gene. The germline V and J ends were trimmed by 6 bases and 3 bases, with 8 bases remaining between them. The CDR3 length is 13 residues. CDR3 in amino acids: CASRRQANEKLFF. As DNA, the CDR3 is TGCGCCAGCAGGAGACAGGCTAATGAAAAACTGTTTTTT.

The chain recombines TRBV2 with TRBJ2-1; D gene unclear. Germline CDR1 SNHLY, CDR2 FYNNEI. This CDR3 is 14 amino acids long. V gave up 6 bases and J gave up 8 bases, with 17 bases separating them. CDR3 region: CASSLGESGHEQFF. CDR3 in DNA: TGTGCCAGCAGCCTGGGCGAATCAGGCCATGAGCAGTTCTTC.

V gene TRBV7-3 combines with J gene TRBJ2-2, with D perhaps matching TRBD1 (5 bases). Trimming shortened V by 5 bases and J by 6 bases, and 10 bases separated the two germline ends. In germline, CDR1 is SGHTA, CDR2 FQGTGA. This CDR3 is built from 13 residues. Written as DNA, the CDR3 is TGTGCCAGCAGCCCCCAGGGTCCCGGGGAGCTGTTTTTT. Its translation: CASSPQGPGELFF.